The 2 T cell receptor beta chains presented below share a single source sample, sequenced in a study of blood T cell repertoires in COVID-19. Using immunoSEQ multiplex PCR, the repertoire was profiled, and TCRdb retains in-frame clones only, with some absent. The sample yields around 330,000 clones, roughly 90% seen once. The sequencing sample was made of PBMCs or T cells enriched from blood (not recorded which). Receptor source: a woman between 18 and 29 years old who had recovered from COVID-19.

The rearrangement links TRBV5-4 to TRBJ2-5, with 8 positions matching TRBD1. Trimming removed 2 bases from V and 2 bases from J; junction bases left unmatched: 5. The CDR3 has 15 residues. The germline V gene has CDR1 SGHNT and CDR2 YYREEE (reference sequence). Written as DNA, the CDR3 is TGTGCCAGCAGCTTTCGACAGGGGTCTCAAGAGACCCAGTACTTC. This sequence encodes CASSFRQGSQETQYF.

In the case of this clone: This specimen includes other DNA sequences encoding the same CDR3. This chain links TRBV7-2 with TRBJ2-3; 10 bases fit TRBD2. The junction had 0 bases not matched to a gene; V was cut back by 2 bases and J by 1 base. The germline gives CDR1 SGHTA, CDR2 FQGNSA. This CDR3 is 15 amino acids long. The CDR3 DNA reads as TGTGCCAGCAGCTTACTAGCGGGGGGCACAGATACGCAGTATTTT. Protein sequence: CASSLLAGGTDTQYF.